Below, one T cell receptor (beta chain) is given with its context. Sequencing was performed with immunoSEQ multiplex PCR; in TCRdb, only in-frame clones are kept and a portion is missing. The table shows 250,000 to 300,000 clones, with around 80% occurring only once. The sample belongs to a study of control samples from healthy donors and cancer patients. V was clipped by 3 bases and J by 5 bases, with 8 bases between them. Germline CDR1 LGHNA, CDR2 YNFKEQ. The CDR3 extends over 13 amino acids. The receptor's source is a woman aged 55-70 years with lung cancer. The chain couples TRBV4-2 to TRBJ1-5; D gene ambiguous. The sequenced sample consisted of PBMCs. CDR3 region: CASSQGFYQPQHF. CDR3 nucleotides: TGTGCCAGCAGCCAGGGGTTCTATCAGCCCCAGCATTTT.